This T cell receptor beta chain was captured in a study of blood T cell repertoires in COVID-19. In the original workflow: Reference gene primer amplification in the assay estimated nucleated cell counts. TCRdb's copy holds only in-frame clones and misses some; the assay was immunoSEQ multiplex PCR. V and J calls and clone size are copied from that table; D and trimming were computed from the DNA. The sample lists 100,000 to 150,000 clones, 80% to 95% occurring once. Seattle patient enrollment occurred during active infection, with longitudinal follow-up thereafter. V shed 2 bases and J shed 2 bases, with 15 bases lying between them. The V gene's germline CDR1 is LGHNA and CDR2 YSLEER. CDR3 length equals 16 residues.

The TCR comes from a man over 45 with COVID-19, enrolled during active disease. The chain recombines TRBV4-3 with TRBJ2-5, with TRBD1 as a possible D gene (8 bases). Material for sequencing was peripheral blood. The CDR3 sequence is CASSQSDRGGQETQYF. Written as DNA, the CDR3 is TGCGCCAGCAGCCAATCAGACAGGGGAGGGCAAGAGACCCAGTACTTC.